Described below is a single T cell receptor beta chain sequence and its context. Antigen specificity is unknown. The PCR employed 60 Vbeta primers together with 13 Jbeta primers. The protocol was immunoSEQ multiplex PCR, while the TCRdb copy is restricted to in-frame clones and leaves out a portion. In the table there are around 200,000 clones, around 79% of which are singletons. The sample originates from a study of cytomegalovirus exposure and HLA in healthy donors. In the study overall: Previous work identified roughly 120 million unique TCR beta sequences from 150 million to 200 million T cells. Overall study findings and caveats: HLA allele associations emerged for under 20,000 TCR beta sequences in a later analysis, at 0.05 false discovery rate.

Although they were nominally healthy when sampled, donors likely had unrecorded immune exposures. The CDR3 has 15 residues. The V segment lost 4 bases and the J segment 2 bases; nucleotides outside the gene matches: 9. CDR1 is SGHNT and CDR2 is YYREEE in the germline V gene (reference sequence). The TCR sequence derives from a male donor in good health and CMV-seronegative. The chain uses TRBV5-4 and TRBJ2-7; 7 bases fit TRBD1. Input material: PBMCs. The CDR3 nucleotides are TGTGCCAGCAGCCCCGGGACAGTCCGAACCTACGAGCAGTACTTC. This encodes CASSPGTVRTYEQYF.